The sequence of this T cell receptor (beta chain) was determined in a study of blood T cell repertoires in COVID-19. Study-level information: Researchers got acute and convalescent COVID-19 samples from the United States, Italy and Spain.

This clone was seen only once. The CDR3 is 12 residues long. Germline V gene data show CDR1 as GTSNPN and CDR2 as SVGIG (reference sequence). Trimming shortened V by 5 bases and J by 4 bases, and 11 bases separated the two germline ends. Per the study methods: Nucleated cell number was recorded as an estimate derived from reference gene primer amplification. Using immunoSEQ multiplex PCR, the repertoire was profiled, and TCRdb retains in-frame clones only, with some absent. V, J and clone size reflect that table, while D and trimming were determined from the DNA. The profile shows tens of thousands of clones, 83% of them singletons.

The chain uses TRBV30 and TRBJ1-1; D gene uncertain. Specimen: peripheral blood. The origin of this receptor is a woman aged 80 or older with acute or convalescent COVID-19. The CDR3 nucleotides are TGTGCCTGGTCTCCGGGGTTCACTGAAGCTTTCTTT. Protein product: CAWSPGFTEAFF.